The rows below give T cell receptor beta chains drawn from one sample of a study of T cells in Graves' hyperthyroidism and ophthalmopathy. MiXCR, applied by TCRdb to the multiplex PCR reads, yields one record per CDR3 protein. The sample has some 250,000 distinct CDR3 sequences, about 15% seen once. What was sequenced was blood. Receptor source: a woman aged 40 to 49 with Graves' hyperthyroidism that later progressed to Graves' ophthalmopathy. Each CDR3 is given with its conserved first and last residue. A D gene is named only where the DNA matches it firmly. Clone size, where shown, is once, few, many, or a class for clones that have expanded.

v_call	cdr3_length	d_call	clone_size	j_call	cdr3_aa	cdr3_nt
TRBV6-2/TRBV6-3	14	.	many	TRBJ2-7	CASSSGGKSYEQYF	TGTGCCAGCAGTTCAGGCGGGAAATCCTACGAGCAGTACTTC
TRBV20-1	17	TRBD2	many	TRBJ2-7	CSARKVPLAGDWYEQYF	TGCAGTGCTCGGAAAGTCCCACTAGCGGGAGACTGGTACGAGCAGTACTTC
TRBV10-3	13	.	many	TRBJ2-1	CAISEYGGDEQFF	TGTGCCATCAGTGAGTACGGGGGCGATGAGCAGTTCTTC
TRBV28	17	TRBD1	many	TRBJ2-1	CASSQKRDRVVDNEQFF	TGTGCCAGCAGCCAAAAGCGTGACAGGGTTGTTGACAATGAGCAGTTCTTC
TRBV27	14	.	many	TRBJ1-1	CASSLGRGWTEAFF	TGTGCCAGCAGTTTAGGCCGGGGGTGGACTGAAGCTTTCTTT
TRBV29-1	12	TRBD2	many	TRBJ2-7	CSVALAGGEQYF	TGCAGCGTTGCACTAGCGGGAGGCGAGCAGTACTTC
TRBV27	13	.	many	TRBJ1-5	CASRTRRDQPQHF	TGTGCCAGCAGGACTAGGAGAGATCAGCCCCAGCATTTT
TRBV6-1	16	TRBD2	many	TRBJ2-1	CASSYLLAGGRLEQFF	TGTGCCAGCAGTTATCTACTAGCGGGAGGCAGACTTGAGCAGTTCTTC
TRBV3-1	15	.	many	TRBJ2-3	CASSPKGTLPDTQYF	TGTGCCAGCAGCCCAAAGGGGACACTCCCAGATACGCAGTATTTT
TRBV28	16	.	many	TRBJ2-5	CASSPPRVLVLETQYF	TGTGCCAGCAGTCCCCCCCGGGTACTTGTACTTGAGACCCAGTACTTC
TRBV28	16	TRBD2	many	TRBJ2-1	CASSPLGAGVHNEQFF	TGTGCCAGCAGTCCCCTAGGGGCGGGAGTGCACAATGAGCAGTTCTTC
TRBV28	14	.	many	TRBJ2-7	CASSLMAGRYEQYF	TGTGCCAGCAGTTTAATGGCGGGACGCTACGAGCAGTACTTC
TRBV7-8	14	.	many	TRBJ2-7	CASKALGQNYEQYF	TGTGCCAGCAAAGCCCTCGGCCAAAACTACGAGCAGTACTTC
TRBV19	15	TRBD1	.	TRBJ1-2	CASILATGTGNGYTF	TGTGCCAGTATTCTAGCTACCGGGACAGGGAATGGCTACACCTTC
TRBV10-3	14	.	many	TRBJ2-2	CAIRRTDGSGELFF	TGTGCCATCAGGAGGACGGATGGTAGCGGGGAGCTGTTTTTT
TRBV11-2	14	.	.	TRBJ1-1	CASSLGAGTTEAFF	TGTGCCAGCAGCTTAGGGGCAGGGACAACTGAAGCTTTCTTT
TRBV12-3/TRBV12-4	16	TRBD2	many	TRBJ2-2	CASSLSGGRNTGELFF	TGTGCCAGCAGTTTAAGCGGGGGGCGGAACACCGGGGAGCTGTTTTTT
TRBV28	13	TRBD1	few	TRBJ1-2	CASTRQGGDGYTF	TGTGCCAGCACCAGACAGGGTGGAGATGGCTACACCTTC
TRBV10-1	16	TRBD1	many	TRBJ1-5	CASRDRETYSNQPQHF	TGCGCCAGCCGGGACAGGGAGACCTATAGCAATCAGCCCCAGCATTTT
TRBV5-1	19	TRBD2	.	TRBJ2-3	CASSLGSAFGILAADTQYF	TGCGCCAGCAGCTTAGGGAGCGCGTTTGGGATCCTAGCGGCAGATACGCAGTATTTT
TRBV30	15	.	.	TRBJ2-2	CAWSAGASNTGELFF	TGTGCCTGGTCTGCAGGGGCCTCGAACACCGGGGAGCTGTTTTTT
TRBV11-2	15	TRBD2	many	TRBJ2-1	CASSSLAGVPNEQFF	TGTGCCAGCAGCTCCCTAGCGGGAGTTCCCAATGAGCAGTTCTTC
TRBV20-1	14	TRBD2	many	TRBJ2-5	CSAPGTSGRETQYF	TGCAGTGCTCCCGGGACTAGCGGGAGAGAGACCCAGTACTTC
TRBV27	17	TRBD2	many	TRBJ2-5	CASSPRTSGRTSGTQYF	TGTGCCAGCAGCCCACGGACTAGCGGGAGGACCTCCGGGACCCAGTACTTC
TRBV3-1	15	TRBD2	many	TRBJ2-7	CASSHGLAGAYEQYF	TGTGCCAGCAGCCATGGACTAGCGGGAGCCTACGAGCAGTACTTC
TRBV24-1	12	.	many	TRBJ1-2	CATSDRSYGYTF	TGTGCCACCAGTGATCGGAGCTATGGCTACACCTTC
TRBV10-3	13	.	many	TRBJ1-1	CAIAAAEGTEAFF	TGTGCCATCGCAGCGGCAGAGGGCACTGAAGCTTTCTTT
TRBV7-2	14	.	many	TRBJ2-7	CASSRRTSSYEQYF	TGTGCCAGCAGCCGCCGGACAAGCTCCTACGAGCAGTACTTC
TRBV3-1	17	TRBD1	few	TRBJ1-2	CASSEAGTGAFSYGYTF	TGTGCCAGCAGCGAAGCCGGGACAGGGGCCTTTTCCTATGGCTACACCTTC
TRBV5-1	15	TRBD1	many	TRBJ1-6	CASSLGTGSNSPLHF	TGCGCCAGCAGCTTAGGGACAGGGAGTAATTCACCCCTCCACTTT
TRBV7-2	14	.	many	TRBJ1-5	CASSLEQLDQPQHF	TGTGCCAGCAGCTTAGAACAGCTAGATCAGCCCCAGCATTTT
TRBV28	15	.	many	TRBJ1-1	CASSPIGAVNTEAFF	TGTGCCAGCAGCCCGATAGGGGCAGTGAACACTGAAGCTTTCTTT
TRBV7-9	15	TRBD1	few	TRBJ2-1	CASSHTDRGPNEQFF	TGTGCCAGCAGCCACACGGACAGGGGGCCGAATGAGCAGTTCTTC
TRBV27	13	.	many	TRBJ1-5	CASSLSRTQPQHF	TGTGCCAGCAGTTTATCCCGGACGCAGCCCCAGCATTTT
TRBV3-1	12	.	few	TRBJ2-7	CASSRGFNEQYF	TGTGCCAGCAGTCGCGGATTCAACGAGCAGTACTTC
TRBV2	14	.	many	TRBJ2-7	CASSEPGLRDEQYF	TGTGCCAGCTCTGAACCTGGCCTCAGGGACGAGCAGTACTTC
TRBV27	19	.	many	TRBJ2-3	CASSKQWLKRARSTDTQYF	TGTGCCAGCAGTAAACAGTGGCTCAAGCGGGCCCGAAGCACAGATACGCAGTATTTT
TRBV5-4	17	.	.	TRBJ2-7	CASSLLGALVGPDEQYF	TGTGCCAGCAGCTTGTTGGGGGCCCTAGTTGGGCCTGACGAGCAGTACTTC
TRBV28	15	.	.	TRBJ2-3	CASSLIGTGSDTQYF	TGTGCCAGCAGTTTAATAGGTACTGGAAGCGATACGCAGTATTTT
TRBV4-1	14	.	.	TRBJ1-4	CASSPRAGWEKLFF	TGCGCCAGCAGCCCTCGAGCAGGGTGGGAAAAACTGTTTTTT
TRBV5-1	16	.	many	TRBJ2-7	CASSLESQSYSYEQYF	TGCGCCAGCAGCTTGGAATCACAGAGCTACTCCTACGAGCAGTACTTC
TRBV2	17	TRBD2	many	TRBJ2-5	CASSVGFFTREVETQYF	TGTGCCAGCAGTGTGGGTTTTTTTACGCGGGAGGTAGAGACCCAGTACTTC
TRBV3-1	18	.	many	TRBJ2-3	CASSPYPRQGGPTDTQYF	TGTGCCAGCAGCCCTTACCCCAGACAGGGAGGCCCCACAGATACGCAGTATTTT
TRBV5-1	18	TRBD1	many	TRBJ2-3	CASSLSTGGASSTDTQYF	TGCGCCAGCAGCTTGAGCACAGGGGGCGCCTCTAGCACAGATACGCAGTATTTT
TRBV12-3/TRBV12-4	14	TRBD1	many	TRBJ2-5	CASSKGDREETQYF	TGTGCCAGCAGTAAAGGGGACAGGGAAGAGACCCAGTACTTC